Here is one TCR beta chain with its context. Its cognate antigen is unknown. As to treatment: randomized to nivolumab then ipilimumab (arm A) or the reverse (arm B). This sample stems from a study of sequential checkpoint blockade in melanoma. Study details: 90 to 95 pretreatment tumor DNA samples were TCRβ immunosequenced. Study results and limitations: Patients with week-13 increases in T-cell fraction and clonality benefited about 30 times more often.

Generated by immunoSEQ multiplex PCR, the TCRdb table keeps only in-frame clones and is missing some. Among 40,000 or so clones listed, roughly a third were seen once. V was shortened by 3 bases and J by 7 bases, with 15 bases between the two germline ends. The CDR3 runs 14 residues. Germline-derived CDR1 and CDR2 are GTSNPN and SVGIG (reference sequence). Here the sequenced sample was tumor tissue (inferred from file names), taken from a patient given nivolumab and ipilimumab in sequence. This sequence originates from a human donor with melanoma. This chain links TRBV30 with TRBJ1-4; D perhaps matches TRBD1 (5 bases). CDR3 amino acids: CAWSRQLGSEKLFF. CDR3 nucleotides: TGTGCCTGGAGCCGACAGTTGGGGAGTGAAAAACTGTTTTTT.